This T cell receptor beta chain is drawn from a study of T cells in localized non-small cell lung cancer (dated by TCRdb to the early 2020s). Concerning the study at large: The study examined T cell repertoires in approximately 240 patients with early-stage NSCLC and compared tumors with uninvolved tumor-adjacent lungs. The cohort consisted of around 250 treatment-naive NSCLC patients whose localized lung tumors had been resected. The mean age of the NSCLC patients was 60 to 85 years, with 120 to 150 men and 95 to 110 women.

V was cut back by 2 bases and J by 2 bases, leaving a gap of 7 bases between them. Reading from cysteine to phenylalanine, the CDR3 counts 14 amino acids. The sequence is cut down to CDR3 DNA, 42 bases in frame from base 1. CDR1 LNHDA and CDR2 SQIVND were looked up in the germline V gene (reference sequence). Concerning this clone itself: The specificity of this receptor is unknown. No much larger clonotype is one base removed from it; base qualities were not supplied.

The immunoSEQ Assay was used to sequence TCR beta CDR3 regions from DNA. In the authors' own workflow: T cell density was computed as TCR beta template counts normalized to usable DNA estimated by amplifying housekeeping genes. Richness was estimated with the preseqR package, extrapolating to 400,000 templates for PBMC samples and 120,000 templates for tissue samples. Clonality was defined by subtracting Pielou's evenness from one. To identify tissue-enriched TCRs, differential abundance testing was run on productive amino-acid clonotypes with a minimum total count of 5 and an alpha of 0.1. The Jaccard Index and the Morisita Overlap Index were used to quantify repertoire overlap between compartments. TCR beta CDR3s were clustered by GLIPH together with public tetramer-defined viral CDR3s, and at least three viral sequences plus V-gene enrichment were required for viral motifs. TCRdb limited this immuneACCESS table to in-frame rearrangements with V and J called. A share of clones is missing; checked studies link under half to unresolved V genes, and the rest is unexplained. The DNA gave D and trimming, while V, J and clone size come from that table. Within this sample are tens of thousands of clones, with 88% of them counted one time only. The leading ten clones occupy about 2.6% of the sample.

At diagnosis, peripheral blood, uninvolved tumor-adjacent lung and tumor were collected and were preserved as a mix of fresh-frozen and FFPE material. For TCR repertoire profiling, blood samples were analyzed in the form of peripheral blood mononuclear cells. General conclusions and limits of the study: Longer overall survival was associated with higher T cell density in blood, whereas shorter survival was associated with higher clonality in adjacent lung. The highest T cell clonality was observed in uninvolved tumor-adjacent lung, where clonality exceeded that of tumor, suggesting that antigenic responses were more focused in uninvolved tumor-adjacent lung. A median of approximately 53 of the top 100 tumor clones turned up in the paired uninvolved adjacent lung, and 25 to 35 of those clones also ranked among the top 100 of that same adjacent lung. Multi-region tumor sequencing was not performed, so intratumor heterogeneity could not be excluded. Because of the exploratory design, TCR variables were selected using unadjusted p-values without false-discovery rate correction.

The receptor was derived from a female donor older than 55 with stage I squamous cell lung carcinoma. The sample here was peripheral blood, taken before any cancer treatment. The chain is made from TRBV19 and TRBJ1-5; the D gene remains uncertain. Read as DNA, the sequence is TGTGCCAGTAGTATATCGGACGGCAATCAGCCCCAGCATTTT. It codes for CASSISDGNQPQHF.